This T cell receptor beta chain was found in a study of blood T cell repertoires in COVID-19. Overall study: Some COVID-19 samples were acute and others convalescent; all came from the United States, Italy and Spain. Sources were T cells, B-cell-depleted T cells, or PBMCs; the material itself was cDNA or gDNA.

Original analysis: Estimation of nucleated cell counts was performed using reference gene primer amplification. Profiling relied on immunoSEQ multiplex PCR, and the TCRdb table lists in-frame clones only, not all of them. For V, J and clone size, that table is used; D and trimming come from the DNA. The sample has 70,000 to 95,000 clones; almost 95% are singletons. Trimming shortened V by 5 bases and J by 4 bases, and 11 bases separated the two germline ends. The germline V gene has CDR1 MDHEN and CDR2 SYDVKM. The CDR3 sequence is 13 residues long. The receptor comes from a woman aged 55 to 70 with active COVID-19. Sequencing was carried out using peripheral blood. The chain has TRBV28 and TRBJ1-1; a possible D gene is TRBD1 (6 bases). For the CDR3, the DNA is TGTGCCAGCAGTCCGGACAGTCGCACTGAAGCTTTCTTT. It is translated as CASSPDSRTEAFF.